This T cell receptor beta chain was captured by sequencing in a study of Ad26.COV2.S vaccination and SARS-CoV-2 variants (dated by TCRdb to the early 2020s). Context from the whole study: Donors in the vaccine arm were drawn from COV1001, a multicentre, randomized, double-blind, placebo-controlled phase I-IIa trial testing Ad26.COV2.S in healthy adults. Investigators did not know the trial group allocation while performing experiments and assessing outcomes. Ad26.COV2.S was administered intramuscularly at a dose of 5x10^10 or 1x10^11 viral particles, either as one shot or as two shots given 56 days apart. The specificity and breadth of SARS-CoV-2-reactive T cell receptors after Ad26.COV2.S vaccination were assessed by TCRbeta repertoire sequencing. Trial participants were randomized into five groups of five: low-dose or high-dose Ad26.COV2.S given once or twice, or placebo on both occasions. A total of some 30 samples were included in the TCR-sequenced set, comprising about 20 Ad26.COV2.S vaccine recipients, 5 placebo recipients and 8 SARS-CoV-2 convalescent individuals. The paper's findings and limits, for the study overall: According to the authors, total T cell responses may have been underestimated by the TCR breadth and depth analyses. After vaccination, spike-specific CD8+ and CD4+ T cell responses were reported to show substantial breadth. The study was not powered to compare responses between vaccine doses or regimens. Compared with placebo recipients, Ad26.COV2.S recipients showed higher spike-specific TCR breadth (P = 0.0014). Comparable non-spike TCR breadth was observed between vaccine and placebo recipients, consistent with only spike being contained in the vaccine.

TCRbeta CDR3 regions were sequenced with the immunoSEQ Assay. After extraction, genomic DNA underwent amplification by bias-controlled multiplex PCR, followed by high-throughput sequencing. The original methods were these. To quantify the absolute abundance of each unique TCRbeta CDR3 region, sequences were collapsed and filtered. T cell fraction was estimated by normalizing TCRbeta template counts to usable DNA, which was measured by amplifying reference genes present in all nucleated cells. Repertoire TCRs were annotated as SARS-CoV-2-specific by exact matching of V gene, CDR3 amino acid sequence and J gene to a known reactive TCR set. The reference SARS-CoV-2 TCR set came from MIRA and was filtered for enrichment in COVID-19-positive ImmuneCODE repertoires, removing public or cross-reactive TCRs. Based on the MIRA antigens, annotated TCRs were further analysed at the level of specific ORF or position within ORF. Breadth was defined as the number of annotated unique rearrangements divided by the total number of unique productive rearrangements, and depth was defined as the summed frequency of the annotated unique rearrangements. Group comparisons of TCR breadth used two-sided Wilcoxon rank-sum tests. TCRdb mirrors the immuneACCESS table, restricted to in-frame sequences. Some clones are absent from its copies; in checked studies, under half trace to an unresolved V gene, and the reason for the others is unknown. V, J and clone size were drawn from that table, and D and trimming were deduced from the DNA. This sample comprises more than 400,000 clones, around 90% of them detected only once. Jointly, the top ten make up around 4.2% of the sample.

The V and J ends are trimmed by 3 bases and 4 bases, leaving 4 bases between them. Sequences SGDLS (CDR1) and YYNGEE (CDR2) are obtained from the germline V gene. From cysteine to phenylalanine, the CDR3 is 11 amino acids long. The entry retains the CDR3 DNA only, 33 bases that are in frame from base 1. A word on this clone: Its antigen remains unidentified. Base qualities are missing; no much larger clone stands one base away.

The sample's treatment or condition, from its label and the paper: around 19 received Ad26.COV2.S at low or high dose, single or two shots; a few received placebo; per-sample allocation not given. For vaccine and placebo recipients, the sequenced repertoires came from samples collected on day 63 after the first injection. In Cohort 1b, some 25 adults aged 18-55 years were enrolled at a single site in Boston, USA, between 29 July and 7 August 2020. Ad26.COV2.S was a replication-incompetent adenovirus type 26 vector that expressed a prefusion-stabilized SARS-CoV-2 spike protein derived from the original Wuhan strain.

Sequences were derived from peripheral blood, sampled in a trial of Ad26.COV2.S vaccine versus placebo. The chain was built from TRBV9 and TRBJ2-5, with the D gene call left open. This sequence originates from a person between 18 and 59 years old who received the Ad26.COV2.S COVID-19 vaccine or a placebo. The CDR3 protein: CASSGAETQYF. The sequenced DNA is TGTGCCAGCAGCGGGGCAGAGACCCAGTACTTC.